This T cell receptor (beta chain) was profiled in a study of blood T cell repertoires in COVID-19. Germline V gives CDR1 KGHSH, CDR2 LQKENI. Trimming took off 1 base at V and 3 bases at J, with 12 bases between the two ends. The CDR3 is 16 residues long. Profiled with immunoSEQ multiplex PCR; TCRdb holds only in-frame clones, not every one. The sample has about 130,000 clones; about 79% are singletons. The receptor was derived from a man aged 50 to 59 who had recovered from COVID-19. J is TRBJ2-2 and V is TRBV18, with D tentatively TRBD2 (6 bases). Sequenced input: PBMCs or T cells enriched from blood (not recorded which). The DNA of the CDR3 is TGTGCCAGCTCACCACGGGGAGGATCGTACACCGGGGAGCTGTTTTTT. It is translated as CASSPRGGSYTGELFF.